The clone carrying this TCR beta chain was seen only a few times. No antigen is known for it. This record belongs to a study of T cell responses to AZD1222 COVID-19 vaccine. Study observations and caveats: Possibly, clonal diversity was underestimated; donors were largely white British and included more females. Compared with day 0, the breadth and depth of the Spike-specific TCR repertoire rose significantly after two doses of AZD1222. Repertoires were obtained only post-peak T cell response.

Generated by immunoSEQ multiplex PCR, the TCRdb table keeps only in-frame clones and is missing some. The sample has 180,000 or so clones, roughly 92% seen once. V lost 0 bases and J lost 1, with 10 bases in between. Germline CDR1 reads MNHEY; CDR2 reads SVGEGT. The CDR3 sequence is 16 residues long. V gene TRBV6-2 or TRBV6-3 combines with J gene TRBJ1-5, with D perhaps TRBD1 (6 bases). The origin of this receptor is an adult in good health. Sequenced material: peripheral blood, taken on day 0 of AZD1222 vaccination. The DNA for the CDR3 is TGTGCCAGCAGTTACTCGAAGGGGGGCAGCAATCAGCCCCAGCATTTT. This gives the protein CASSYSKGGSNQPQHF.